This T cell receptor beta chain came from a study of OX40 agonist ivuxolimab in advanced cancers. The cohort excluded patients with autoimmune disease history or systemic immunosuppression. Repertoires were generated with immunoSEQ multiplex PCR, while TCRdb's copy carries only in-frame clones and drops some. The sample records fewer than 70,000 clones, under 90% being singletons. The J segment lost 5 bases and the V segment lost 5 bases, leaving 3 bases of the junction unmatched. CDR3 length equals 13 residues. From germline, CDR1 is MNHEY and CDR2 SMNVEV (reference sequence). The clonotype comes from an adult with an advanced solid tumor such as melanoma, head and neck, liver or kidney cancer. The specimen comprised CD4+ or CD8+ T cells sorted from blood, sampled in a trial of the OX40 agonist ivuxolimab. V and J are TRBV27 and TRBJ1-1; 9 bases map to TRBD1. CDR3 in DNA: TGTGCCAGCAGTGGGACAGGGAGGACTGAAGCTTTCTTT. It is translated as CASSGTGRTEAFF.